Below, 17 T cell receptor beta chains from the same sample are listed, as sequenced in a study of siplizumab effects on memory and regulatory T cells. TCRdb's table, derived via immunoSEQ multiplex PCR, lists solely in-frame clones and lacks some. The repertoire holds 70,000 or so clones, with 80% to 90% as singletons. The source material was Tregs sorted from blood. These receptors originate from a human donor in good health.

A note on this clone: Other DNA sequences in this specimen translate into the identical CDR3. V is TRBV28 and J is TRBJ2-5; D uncertain. V gave up 3 bases and J gave up 5 bases, with 7 bases separating them. Germline V gene data show CDR1 as MDHEN and CDR2 as SYDVKM. This CDR3 contains 12 residues. This CDR3 reads CASSFLQETQYF. The CDR3 DNA follows: TGTGCCAGCAGTTTCTTACAGGAGACCCAGTACTTC.

The V call is TRBV25-1, the J call TRBJ2-1, with 7 bases that match TRBD2. Trimming at V came to 0 bases and at J to 7 bases, leaving 15 bases not matched to a gene. This CDR3 is built from 18 residues. Per the germline V gene, CDR1 is MGHDK and CDR2 is SYGVNS. The CDR3, as DNA: TGTGCCAGCAGTGAATATAGGTCGCAGGGCGCCGGGAGGAATGAGCAGTTCTTC. It yields the protein CASSEYRSQGAGRNEQFF. The entire variable domain, with the rest obtained from reference TRBV25-1 and TRBJ2-1, is as follows: EADIYQTPRYLVIGTGKKITLECSQTMGHDKMYWYQQDPGMELHLIHYSYGVNSTEKGDLSSESTVSRIRTEHFPLTLESARPSHTSQYLCASSEYRSQGAGRNEQFFGPGTRLTVL.

The J gene is TRBJ2-7, the V gene TRBV11-1; D call uncertain. Germline loops: CDR1 SGHAT, CDR2 FQDESV (reference sequence). V was clipped by 1 base and J by 2 bases, with 6 bases between them. This CDR3 region has 13 residues. DNA of the CDR3: TGTGCCAGCAGCTTAGGACGGCCCTACGAGCAGTACTTC. This gives the protein CASSLGRPYEQYF.

The V and J genes are TRBV2 and TRBJ2-1; TRBD1 is a possible D gene (6 bases). The CDR3 spans 12 residues. V was trimmed by 5 bases and J by 10 bases, leaving 12 bases between them. Germline V gene lookup returns CDR1 SNHLY and CDR2 FYNNEI. The CDR3: CASSYRVDEQFF. In DNA form, the CDR3 reads TGTGCCAGCAGTTACAGGGTCGACGAGCAGTTCTTC.

The V and J genes are TRBV5-8 and TRBJ2-5, with 9 bases fitting TRBD1. The CDR3 runs 17 residues. Germline assignment: CDR1 SGHTS and CDR2 YDEGEE. V gave up 3 bases and J gave up 4 bases; unmatched junction bases: 13. DNA of the CDR3: TGTGCCAGCAGCTGGGGACAGGGAGTCGGGAAGGGAGAGACCCAGTACTTC. This sequence encodes CASSWGQGVGKGETQYF.

The genes are TRBV28 and TRBJ1-2; TRBD1 matches at 12 bases. Germline V gene sequence: CDR1 MDHEN, CDR2 SYDVKM. The CDR3 spans 18 residues. V gave up 5 bases and J gave up 4 bases; unmatched junction bases: 14. This chain's CDR3 is CASSVMGTGGVLSYGYTF. The DNA for the CDR3 is TGTGCCAGCAGTGTGATGGGGACAGGGGGCGTATTAAGCTATGGCTACACCTTC.

The chain combines TRBV6-5 with TRBJ2-5; 8 bases fit TRBD1. This CDR3 spans 13 amino acids. Trimming at V came to 5 bases and at J to 3 bases, leaving 2 bases not matched to a gene. Germline V gene sequence: CDR1 MNHEY, CDR2 SVGAGI. The CDR3 DNA follows: TGTGCCAGCAGTGGACAGGGAAAAGAGACCCAGTACTTC. Protein sequence: CASSGQGKETQYF.

V usage is TRBV10-1 and J usage is TRBJ2-3; D possibly corresponds to TRBD1 (6 bases). The germline CDR1 and CDR2 sequences are WNHNN and SYGVQD (reference sequence). Trimming cost V 6 bases and J 6 bases, with 7 bases left between them. The CDR3 is 11 amino acids. As DNA, the CDR3 is TGCGCCAGCAGGCAGGGGGATACGCAGTATTTT. Its translation is CASRQGDTQYF.

The rearrangement links TRBV20-1 to TRBJ2-3; no reliable D call. The V end was cut by 2 bases, the J end by 4 bases, with 4 bases between. The CDR3 totals 11 residues. The germline V gene has CDR1 DFQATT and CDR2 SNEGSKA (reference sequence). CDR3 DNA sequence: TGCAGTGCTAGAAGCCCAGATACGCAGTATTTT. Its translation is CSARSPDTQYF.

CDR3 loop: CASSLLVQTEAFF. The CDR3 coding sequence is TGTGCCAGCAGCTTACTGGTTCAGACTGAAGCTTTCTTT. The chain has TRBV7-2 and TRBJ1-1; no firm D call. Germline CDR1 is SGHTA and CDR2 is FQGNSA. The CDR3 contains 13 residues. V was cut by 2 bases and J by 5 bases, with 9 bases left in between.

The V and J genes are TRBV28 and TRBJ1-4; D is uncertain. The CDR3 is 14 residues long. V gave up 2 bases and J gave up 8 bases, with 12 bases separating them. From germline, CDR1 is MDHEN and CDR2 SYDVKM. Here the CDR3 reads CASSLPTGGEKLFF. CDR3 DNA sequence: TGTGCCAGCAGTTTACCTACGGGAGGGGAAAAACTGTTTTTT.

This clone occurred once. J is TRBJ2-1 and V is TRBV6-4; the D is unclear. The germline V gene has CDR1 MRHNA and CDR2 SNTAGT. The CDR3 has 14 amino acids. Trimming cost V 2 bases and J 0 bases, with 5 bases left between them. Written as DNA, the CDR3 is TGTGCCAGCAGTGACGGAAGCTCCTACAATGAGCAGTTCTTC. Translated, it gives CASSDGSSYNEQFF.

The gene calls are TRBV7-3 and TRBJ2-3; a possible D gene is TRBD2 (7 bases). Germline CDR1 SGHTA, CDR2 FQGTGA. V gave up 1 base and J gave up 0 bases, with 8 bases separating them. This CDR3 region has 15 residues. In DNA, the CDR3 is TGTGCCAGCAGCTTAAAGGGGGGGAGCACAGATACGCAGTATTTT. It codes for CASSLKGGSTDTQYF.

The gene calls are TRBV6-6 and TRBJ1-2, with D maybe TRBD1 (6 bases). CDR1 is MNHNY, CDR2 SVGAGI, per germline (reference sequence). The germline V and J ends were trimmed by 6 bases and 2 bases, with 13 bases remaining between them. The CDR3 loop spans 14 amino acids. CDR3 in amino acids: CASRAEGGNYGYTF. The CDR3 region has the DNA TGTGCCAGCAGGGCCGAGGGGGGAAACTATGGCTACACCTTC.

This chain joins TRBV5-6 and TRBJ1-2, with D possibly being TRBD1 (5 bases). The CDR3 length is 12 residues. Trimming cost V 5 bases and J 5 bases, with 10 bases left between them. Germline V lookup: CDR1 SGHDT, CDR2 YYEEEE. CDR3 in DNA: TGTGCCAGCAGAGTGGGGCGGTATGGCTACACCTTC. This translates into CASRVGRYGYTF.

The chain combines TRBV5-1 with TRBJ2-3, with D unclear. CDR1 and CDR2 from the germline V gene are SGHRS and YFSETQ. Between the trimmed V and J ends, which lost 4 bases and 6 bases, there was a span of 15 bases. The CDR3 sequence is 14 residues long. As DNA, the CDR3 is TGCGCCAGCAGCCCGGGCGAGGCGGCGGATACGCAGTATTTT. Translation: CASSPGEAADTQYF.

This clone was detected once. The genes are TRBV7-9 and TRBJ2-1; 13 bases are a match to TRBD2. This CDR3 is 14 amino acids long. After removal of 3 bases from V and 9 bases from J, the junction contained 2 bases not matched to a gene. The germline gives CDR1 SEHNR, CDR2 FQNEAQ (reference sequence). CDR3 protein: CASSFGLAGVEQFF. The CDR3 bases are TGTGCCAGCAGCTTTGGACTAGCGGGAGTTGAGCAGTTCTTC.